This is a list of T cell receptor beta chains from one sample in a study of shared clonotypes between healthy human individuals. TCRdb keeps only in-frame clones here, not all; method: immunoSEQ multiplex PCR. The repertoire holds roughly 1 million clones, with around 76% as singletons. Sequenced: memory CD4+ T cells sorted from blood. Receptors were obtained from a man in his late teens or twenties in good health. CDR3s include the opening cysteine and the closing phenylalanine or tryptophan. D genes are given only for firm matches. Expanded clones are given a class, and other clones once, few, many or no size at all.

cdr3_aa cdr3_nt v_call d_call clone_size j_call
CASTVGGDRGLFQPQHF TGTGCCAGCACGGTCGGTGGGGACAGGGGGCTTTTTCAGCCCCAGCATTTT TRBV6-4 TRBD1 once TRBJ1-5
CASRKGGGGNQPQHF TGTGCCAGCAGAAAAGGGGGGGGAGGCAATCAGCCCCAGCATTTT TRBV7-2 NA NA TRBJ1-5
CASSVGGDNEQFF TGTGCCAGCAGCGTAGGGGGGGACAATGAGCAGTTCTTC TRBV9 NA once TRBJ2-1
CASSIQGQGGDTQYF TGTGCCAGTAGTATCCAAGGACAGGGGGGGGATACGCAGTATTTT TRBV19 TRBD1 NA TRBJ2-3
CASSSRGQGSGEQYF TGTGCCAGCAGCTCCCGGGGACAGGGGAGTGGGGAGCAGTACTTC TRBV11-3 TRBD1 NA TRBJ2-7
CASSAQTVADTEAFF TGTGCCAGCAGTGCCCAGACAGTCGCGGACACTGAAGCTTTCTTT TRBV6-1 NA NA TRBJ1-1
CASSTTSGGAADTQYF TGCGCCAGCAGCACTACTAGCGGGGGGGCCGCAGATACGCAGTATTTT TRBV5-1 TRBD2 once TRBJ2-3
CASSYSHPHEQYF TGTGCCAGCAGTTACTCACATCCACACGAGCAGTACTTC TRBV6-5 NA NA TRBJ2-7
CASSQDGRGHSGNTIYF TGTGCCAGCAGCCAAGATGGCAGGGGTCACTCTGGAAACACCATATATTTT TRBV14 NA NA TRBJ1-3
CASSLDGSSYNEQFF TGTGCCAGCAGCCTGGACGGGAGCTCCTACAATGAGCAGTTCTTC TRBV11-1 NA NA TRBJ2-1
CASSTQPALEAFF TGTGCCAGTAGTACTCAGCCGGCACTTGAAGCTTTCTTT TRBV19 NA NA TRBJ1-1
CASSLNPSGNTIYF TGTGCCAGCAGCTTAAACCCCTCTGGAAACACCATATATTTT TRBV7-2 NA NA TRBJ1-3
CANRRGDGTDTQYF TGTGCCAACCGCAGGGGAGATGGCACAGATACGCAGTATTTT TRBV2 NA NA TRBJ2-3
CASSLGPWEEYEQYF TGTGCCAGCAGCCTGGGCCCCTGGGAGGAGTACGAGCAGTACTTC TRBV13 NA NA TRBJ2-7
CASSRQGFYGYTF TGTGCCAGCAGTAGGCAGGGGTTCTATGGCTACACCTTC TRBV6-5 NA NA TRBJ1-2
CASSPPERSSYEQYF TGTGCCAGCTCACCACCGGAAAGGAGCTCTTACGAGCAGTACTTC TRBV18 NA NA TRBJ2-7
CASSVADRGLGEQYF TGTGCCAGCAGCGTAGCGGACAGGGGGCTGGGAGAGCAGTACTTC TRBV9 TRBD1 NA TRBJ2-7
CASSQGQGGETQYF TGCGCCAGCAGCCAAGGACAGGGCGGCGAGACCCAGTACTTC TRBV4-3 TRBD1 few TRBJ2-5
CASSLWTSQSSGNTIYF TGTGCCAGCAGCCTATGGACCTCCCAAAGTTCTGGAAACACCATATATTTT TRBV7-8 NA NA TRBJ1-3
CASSEQVAYSPLHF TGTGCCAGCAGTGAACAGGTAGCCTATTCACCCCTCCACTTT TRBV2 NA NA TRBJ1-6
CASRTDATNEKLFF TGTGCCAGCAGAACAGACGCAACTAATGAAAAACTGTTTTTT TRBV6-6 NA NA TRBJ1-4
CASSLIMVDGELFF TGTGCCAGCAGCTTGATCATGGTGGACGGGGAGCTGTTTTTT TRBV11-3 NA NA TRBJ2-2
CASSLQGATGYTF TGTGCCAGCAGCTTACAGGGGGCCACTGGCTACACCTTC TRBV7-9 TRBD1 few TRBJ1-2
CASSLLPRVGETGELFF TGTGCCAGCAGCTTGTTACCCCGCGTGGGGGAAACCGGGGAGCTGTTTTTT TRBV5-4 NA NA TRBJ2-2
CASSLTGRTGELFF TGTGCCAGCAGCCTGACAGGGCGGACCGGGGAGCTGTTTTTT TRBV7-2 TRBD1 few TRBJ2-2
CATYSGTGVYEQYF TGTGCCACCTATTCCGGGACAGGGGTCTACGAGCAGTACTTC TRBV10-3 TRBD1 few TRBJ2-7
CSVSGGGRNEQFF TGCAGCGTTTCCGGGGGGGGCCGAAATGAGCAGTTCTTC TRBV29-1 TRBD2 NA TRBJ2-1
CASSRRLAGEQETQYF TGTGCCAGCAGCAGACGACTAGCGGGTGAGCAAGAGACCCAGTACTTC TRBV7-2 TRBD2 NA TRBJ2-5
CASSYSGEGYGYTF TGTGCCAGCAGTTACTCGGGGGAGGGCTATGGCTACACCTTC TRBV6-6 NA NA TRBJ1-2
CASSQDKRGGGMNEQFF TGTGCCAGCAGCCAAGATAAGCGGGGGGGCGGTATGAATGAGCAGTTCTTC TRBV4-2 TRBD2 few TRBJ2-1
CASSWDSGTTDTQYF TGTGCCAGCAGCTGGGATAGCGGGACCACAGATACGCAGTATTTT TRBV5-4 TRBD2 NA TRBJ2-3
CSVDAFGDLGAPGYTF TGCAGCGTTGATGCCTTCGGAGACTTGGGAGCCCCGGGCTACACCTTC TRBV29-1 NA NA TRBJ1-2
CASSPGTSGYNEQFF TGTGCCAGCAGTCCCGGGACTAGCGGCTACAATGAGCAGTTCTTC TRBV2 TRBD2 NA TRBJ2-1
CASRWGGPTSTDTQYF TGCGCCAGCAGGTGGGGAGGGCCTACTTCGACAGATACGCAGTATTTT TRBV5-1 TRBD2 NA TRBJ2-3
CASSPTDRGESNQPQHF TGCGCCAGCAGCCCTACTGACAGGGGGGAAAGCAATCAGCCCCAGCATTTT TRBV4-1 TRBD1 NA TRBJ1-5
CATSRSDTGELFF TGTGCCACCAGCAGGTCCGACACCGGGGAGCTGTTTTTT TRBV15 NA NA TRBJ2-2
CASSGLAGQTEQFF TGTGCCAGCAGCGGACTAGCGGGGCAAACCGAGCAGTTCTTC TRBV27 TRBD2 NA TRBJ2-1
CASSFLRGVTDTQYF TGTGCCAGCAGCTTTTTACGTGGGGTCACAGATACGCAGTATTTT TRBV11-2 NA NA TRBJ2-3
CASSQTGPPTDTQYF TGCGCCAGCAGCCAGACAGGGCCCCCCACAGATACGCAGTATTTT TRBV4-3 TRBD1 NA TRBJ2-3
CATTETAAQPQHF TGTGCCACCACAGAGACGGCGGCCCAGCCCCAGCATTTT TRBV10-3 NA NA TRBJ1-5
CASSRGAGGREQYF TGTGCCAGCAGCAGAGGGGCGGGGGGGCGCGAGCAGTACTTC TRBV6-5 TRBD2 NA TRBJ2-7
CASSDSGGPGNIQYF TGCGCCAGCAGCGATAGCGGGGGGCCCGGAAACATTCAGTACTTC TRBV5-1 TRBD2 NA TRBJ2-4
CASRGDGDTQYF TGTGCCAGCAGGGGGGACGGGGATACGCAGTATTTT TRBV7-9 NA few TRBJ2-3
CASNDRDGITEAFF TGCGCCAGCAACGACAGGGACGGAATCACTGAAGCTTTCTTT TRBV4-1 TRBD1 few TRBJ1-1
CASSFTGGLNSPLHF TGTGCCAGCAGTTTTACAGGGGGTTTAAATTCACCCCTCCACTTT TRBV27 TRBD1 once TRBJ1-6
CASSQGGAQGQHF TGTGCCAGCAGCCAAGGGGGGGCCCAGGGCCAGCATTTT TRBV14 NA NA TRBJ1-5
CASSRILEPQHF TGTGCCAGCAGTCGGATTTTGGAGCCCCAGCATTTT TRBV6-1 NA NA TRBJ1-5
CASSLAPGATYEQYF TGTGCCAGCAGCTTAGCGCCAGGGGCGACCTACGAGCAGTACTTC TRBV11-2 NA many TRBJ2-7
CASSPSLRTGRGQETQYF TGTGCCAGCTCACCTTCTTTAAGGACAGGGAGGGGGCAAGAGACCCAGTACTTC TRBV18 NA NA TRBJ2-5
CASSRTGTGSYEQYF TGTGCCAGCAGTCGGACAGGGACCGGCTCCTACGAGCAGTACTTC TRBV6-6 TRBD1 NA TRBJ2-7
CASSLTSGGTETQYF TGTGCCAGCAGCCTTACTAGCGGGGGGACGGAGACCCAGTACTTC TRBV5-4 TRBD2 NA TRBJ2-5